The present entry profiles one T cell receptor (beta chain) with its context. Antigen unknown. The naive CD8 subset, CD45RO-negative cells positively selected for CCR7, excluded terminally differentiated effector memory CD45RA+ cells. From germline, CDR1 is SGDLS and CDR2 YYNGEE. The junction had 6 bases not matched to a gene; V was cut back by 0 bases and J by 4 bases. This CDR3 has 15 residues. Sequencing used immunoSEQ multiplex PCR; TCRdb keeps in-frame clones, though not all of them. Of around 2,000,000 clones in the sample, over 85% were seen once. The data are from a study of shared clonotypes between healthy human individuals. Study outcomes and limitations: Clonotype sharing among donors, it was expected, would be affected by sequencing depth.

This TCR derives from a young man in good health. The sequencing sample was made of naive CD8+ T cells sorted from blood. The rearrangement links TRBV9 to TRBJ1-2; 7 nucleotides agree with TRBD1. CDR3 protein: CASSVEGGASYGYTF. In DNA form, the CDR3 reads TGTGCCAGCAGCGTAGAAGGGGGCGCCTCCTATGGCTACACCTTC.